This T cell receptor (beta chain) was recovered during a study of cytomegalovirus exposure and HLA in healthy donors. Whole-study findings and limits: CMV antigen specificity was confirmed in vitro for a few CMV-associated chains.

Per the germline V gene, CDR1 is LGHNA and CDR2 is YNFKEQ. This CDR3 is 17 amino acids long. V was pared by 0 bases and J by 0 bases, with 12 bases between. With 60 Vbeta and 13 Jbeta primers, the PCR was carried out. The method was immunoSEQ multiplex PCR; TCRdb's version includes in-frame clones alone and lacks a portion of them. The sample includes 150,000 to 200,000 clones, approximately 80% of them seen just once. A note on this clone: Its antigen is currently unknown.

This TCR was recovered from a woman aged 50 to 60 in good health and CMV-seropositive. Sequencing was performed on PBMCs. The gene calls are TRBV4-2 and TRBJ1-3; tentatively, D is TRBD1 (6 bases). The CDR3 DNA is TGTGCCAGCAGCCAAGAGACAGGAGTGCTCTCTGGAAACACCATATATTTT. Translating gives CASSQETGVLSGNTIYF.